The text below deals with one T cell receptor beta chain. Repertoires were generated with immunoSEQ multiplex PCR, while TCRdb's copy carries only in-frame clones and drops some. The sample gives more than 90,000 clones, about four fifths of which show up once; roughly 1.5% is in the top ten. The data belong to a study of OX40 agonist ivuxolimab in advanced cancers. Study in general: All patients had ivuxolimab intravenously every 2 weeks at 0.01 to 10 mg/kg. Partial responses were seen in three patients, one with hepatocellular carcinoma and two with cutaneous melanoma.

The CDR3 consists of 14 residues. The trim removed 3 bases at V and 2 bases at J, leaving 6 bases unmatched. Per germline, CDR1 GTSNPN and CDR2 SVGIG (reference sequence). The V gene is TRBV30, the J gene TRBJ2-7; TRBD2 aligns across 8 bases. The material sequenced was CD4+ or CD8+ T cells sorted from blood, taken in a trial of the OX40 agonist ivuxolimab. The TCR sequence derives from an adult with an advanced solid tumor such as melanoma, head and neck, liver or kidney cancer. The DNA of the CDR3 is TGTGCCTGGAGGTCCCGGGGGGGTCCCTACGAGCAGTACTTC. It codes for CAWRSRGGPYEQYF.